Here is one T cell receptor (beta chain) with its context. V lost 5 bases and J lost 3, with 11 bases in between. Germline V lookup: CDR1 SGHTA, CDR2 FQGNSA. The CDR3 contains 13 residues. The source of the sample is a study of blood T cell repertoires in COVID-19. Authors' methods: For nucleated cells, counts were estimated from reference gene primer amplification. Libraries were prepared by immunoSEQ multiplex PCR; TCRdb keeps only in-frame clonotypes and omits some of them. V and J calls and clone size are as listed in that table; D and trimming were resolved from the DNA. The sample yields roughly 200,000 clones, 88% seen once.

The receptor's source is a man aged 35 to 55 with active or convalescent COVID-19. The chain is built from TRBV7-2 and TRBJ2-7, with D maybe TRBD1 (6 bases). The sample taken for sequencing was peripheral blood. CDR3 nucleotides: TGTGCCAGCAGCGGCGGACAGAGCTACGAGCAGTACTTC. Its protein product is CASSGGQSYEQYF.